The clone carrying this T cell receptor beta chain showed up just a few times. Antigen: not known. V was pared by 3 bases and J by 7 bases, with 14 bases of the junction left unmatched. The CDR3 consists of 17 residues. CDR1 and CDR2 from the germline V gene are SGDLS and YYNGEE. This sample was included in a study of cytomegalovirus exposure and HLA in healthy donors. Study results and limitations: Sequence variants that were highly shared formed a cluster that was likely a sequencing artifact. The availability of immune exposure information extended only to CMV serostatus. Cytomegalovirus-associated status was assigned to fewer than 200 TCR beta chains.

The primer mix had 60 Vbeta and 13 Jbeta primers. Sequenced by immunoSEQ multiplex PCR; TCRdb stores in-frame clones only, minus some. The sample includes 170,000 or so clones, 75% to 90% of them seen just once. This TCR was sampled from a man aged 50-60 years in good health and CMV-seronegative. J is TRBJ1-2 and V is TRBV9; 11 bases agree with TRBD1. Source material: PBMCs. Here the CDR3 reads CASSATFGQGAKGGYTF. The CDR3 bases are TGTGCCAGCAGCGCAACCTTCGGACAGGGGGCAAAGGGTGGCTACACCTTC.